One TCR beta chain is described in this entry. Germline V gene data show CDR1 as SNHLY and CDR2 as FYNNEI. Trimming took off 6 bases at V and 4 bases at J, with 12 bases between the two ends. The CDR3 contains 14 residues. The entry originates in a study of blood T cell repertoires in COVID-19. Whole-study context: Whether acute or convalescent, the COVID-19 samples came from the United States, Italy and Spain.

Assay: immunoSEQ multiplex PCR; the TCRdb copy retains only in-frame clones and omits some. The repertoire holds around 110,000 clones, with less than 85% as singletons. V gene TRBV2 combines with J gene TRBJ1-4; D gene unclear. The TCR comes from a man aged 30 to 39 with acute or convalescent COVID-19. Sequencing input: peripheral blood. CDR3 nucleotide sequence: TGTGCCAGCAGACACAGCGGCAATAATGAAAAACTGTTTTTT. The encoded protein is CASRHSGNNEKLFF.